The 32 T cell receptor beta chains given below trace back to one sample, sequenced in a study of CD8+CD57+ T cells in acquired aplastic anemia. TCR beta VDJ and CDR3 profiling used genomic DNA as template. MiXCR was run by TCRdb on the reads, yielding one entry per CDR3 protein. The sample has about 180,000 distinct CDR3 sequences; about half are singletons. The sequencing input was sorted CD4+, CD8+, or CD8+CD57+ T cells (not recorded which) from PBMCs. The receptors were sampled from a human donor in good health.

This chain joins TRBV10-3 and TRBJ2-5; the D gene could be TRBD1 or TRBD2 (5 bases each). Looked up from germline, CDR1 is ENHRY and CDR2 is SYGVKD. This CDR3 comprises 14 residues. Trimming took 3 bases from V and 6 from J, leaving 14 bases between them. The CDR3 is CAISDLSEGKTQYF. DNA of the CDR3: TGTGCCATCAGTGATCTGTCTGAGGGGAAGACCCAGTACTTC.

This clonotype was seen repeatedly, ten times or more. The DNA of the CDR3 is TGTGCCAGCAGCTTAGGGACAGGGGTGAGCGAGACCCAGTACTTC. It codes for CASSLGTGVSETQYF. The rearrangement uses TRBV7-9 and TRBJ2-5; 9 positions agree with TRBD1. The CDR3 consists of 15 residues. CDR1 and CDR2 from the germline V gene are SEHNR and FQNEAQ (reference sequence). Unmatched junction bases numbered 5, after V lost 1 base and J lost 5 bases.

This clonotype has more than one count but fewer than ten. V is TRBV12-3 or TRBV12-4 and J is TRBJ1-3; perhaps TRBD1 as D (6 bases). Deletions cut 3 bases from V and 0 bases from J, with 9 bases between. The CDR3 consists of 15 residues. The CDR3 DNA sequence: TGTGCCAGCAGTTTGAGAGGGGGCTCTGGAAACACCATATATTTT. Residues: CASSLRGGSGNTIYF.

V and J are TRBV5-1 and TRBJ2-1; TRBD1 matches at 12 bases. The CDR3 has 15 amino acids. Looked up from germline, CDR1 is SGHRS and CDR2 is YFSETQ. V trimming: 3 bases; J trimming: 9 bases; junction bases outside the gene matches: 7. This CDR3 is CASSSSGQGASEQFF. The CDR3 region has the DNA TGCGCCAGCAGCTCCTCGGGACAGGGGGCGAGTGAGCAGTTCTTC.

This chain links TRBV2 with TRBJ1-1, with D tentatively TRBD1 (5 bases). The ends were cut back, 5 bases at V and 8 bases at J, with 15 bases in the middle. The CDR3 runs to 13 residues. Looked up from germline, CDR1 is SNHLY and CDR2 is FYNNEI. CDR3 protein: CASSTAGTPEAFF. The CDR3 nucleotides read TGTGCCAGCAGTACAGCAGGGACGCCGGAAGCTTTCTTT.

The chain is built from TRBV20-1 and TRBJ2-1, with D uncertain. Germline loops: CDR1 DFQATT, CDR2 SNEGSKA (reference sequence). The CDR3 totals 11 residues. Trimming shortened V by 5 bases and J by 10 bases, and 12 bases separated the two germline ends. The CDR3 bases are TGCAGTGCTCCGTCTAGTACCGAGCAGTTCTTC. Amino acids: CSAPSSTEQFF.

On this clonotype itself: The final CDR3 position lacks the conserved phenylalanine or tryptophan, pointing to a likely read error. V gene TRBV24-1 combines with J gene TRBJ2-1; D is possibly TRBD1 (5 bases). Germline lookup yields CDR1 KGHDR and CDR2 SFDVKD. The CDR3 has 14 amino acids. V was pared by 0 bases and J by 4 bases, with 6 bases between. The CDR3: CATSDLTGYNEQFL. CDR3 coding DNA: TGTGCCACCAGTGATTTGACAGGTTACAATGAGCAGTTCCTC.

This rearrangement joins TRBV20-1 to TRBJ2-1; unclear D gene. Trimming took off 6 bases at V and 2 bases at J, with 8 bases between the two ends. Germline V gene lookup returns CDR1 DFQATT and CDR2 SNEGSKA (reference sequence). CDR3 size: 12 residues. The CDR3 sequence: CSATGAYNEQFF. The CDR3 DNA reads as TGCAGTGCCACCGGAGCCTACAATGAGCAGTTCTTC.

About this clonotype: A much larger clonotype is one base distant, so this may be a read error. The genes are TRBV10-1 and TRBJ1-1, with TRBD1 matching over 11 bases. Germline CDR1 reads WNHNN; CDR2 reads SYGVQD (reference sequence). This CDR3 spans 17 amino acids. The V gene end was trimmed by 5 bases and the J gene end by 0 bases; junction bases not matched to a gene: 8. CDR3 loop: CASSPDRGRPMNTEAFF. The CDR3 nucleotides are TGCGCCAGCAGTCCGGACAGGGGGCGGCCCATGAACACTGAAGCTTTCTTT.

The chain couples TRBV5-1 to TRBJ2-1; 8 nucleotides align to TRBD2. Germline V CDR1 and CDR2: SGHRS, YFSETQ. This CDR3 has 15 residues. V was clipped by 1 base and J by 5 bases; unmatched bases: 5. The CDR3 DNA sequence: TGCGCCAGCAGCTTGTTCGGGGGGGGGAACAATGAGCAGTTCTTC. It codes for CASSLFGGGNNEQFF.

About this clonotype itself: Mismatch with germline at one junction end may stem from a read error. V usage is TRBV14 and J usage is TRBJ1-1, with a tentative D call TRBD1 (5 bases). Germline V gene lookup returns CDR1 SGHDN and CDR2 FVKESK. The CDR3 sequence is 14 residues long. The CDR3 spells CASSQWGRNTEAFF. The CDR3 DNA follows: TGTGCTAGCAGCCAATGGGGCAGGAACACTGAAGCTTTCTTT.

The chain couples TRBV11-1 to TRBJ1-5; 8 bases agree with TRBD1. The CDR3 contains 16 residues. With 4 bases clipped from V and 2 bases from J, the junction kept 7 bases outside the gene matches. CDR1 is SGHAT, CDR2 FQDESV, per germline (reference sequence). The CDR3 reads CASSSTTGDGNQPQHF. DNA of the CDR3: TGTGCCAGCAGCTCGACGACAGGGGACGGCAATCAGCCCCAGCATTTT.

This clonotype was seen at least ten times. The V call is TRBV6-1, the J call TRBJ2-7, with D tentatively TRBD2 (5 bases). CDR3 size: 15 residues. The V gene lost 11 bases and the J gene lost 3 bases, with 23 bases spanning the gap. Per the germline V gene, CDR1 is MNHNS and CDR2 is SASEGT. As DNA, the CDR3 is TGTGCCCAAGCAGTGCGAACTAGTTCCCTCTACGAGCAGTACTTC. Its translation is CAQAVRTSSLYEQYF.

This chain joins TRBV3-1 and TRBJ2-3, with 11 bases matching TRBD2. CDR1 LGHDT and CDR2 YNNKEL come from the germline V gene (reference sequence). There are 16 residues in the CDR3. The V segment lost 1 base and the J segment 3 bases; nucleotides outside the gene matches: 3. CDR3 loop: CASSQGLAGWTDTQYF. The DNA of the CDR3 is TGTGCCAGCAGCCAAGGACTAGCGGGATGGACAGATACGCAGTATTTT.

J is TRBJ1-2 and V is TRBV25-1; D call uncertain. The CDR3 loop spans 14 amino acids. The germline gives CDR1 MGHDK, CDR2 SYGVNS. Trimming left V 4 bases short and J 2 bases short, with 11 bases between. CDR3 in DNA: TGTGCCAGCAGTGCGCTTATTACAAACTATGGCTACACCTTC. Protein product: CASSALITNYGYTF.

The chain couples TRBV7-2 to TRBJ2-5; 11 bases are shared with TRBD2. The CDR3 has 17 residues. The V gene end was trimmed by 1 base and the J gene end by 5 bases; junction bases not matched to a gene: 9. The germline V gene has CDR1 SGHTA and CDR2 FQGNSA. This chain's CDR3 is CASSLGLTSGSRETQYF. In DNA, the CDR3 is TGTGCCAGCAGCTTAGGGTTAACTAGCGGGAGCAGGGAGACCCAGTACTTC.

The genes are TRBV15 and TRBJ1-1; perhaps TRBD1 as D (6 bases). CDR3 length equals 16 residues. V gave up 0 bases and J gave up 5 bases, with 16 bases separating them. CDR1 is LNHNV and CDR2 is YYDKDF in the germline V gene (reference sequence). CDR3 protein: CATSRDLQGGLTEAFF. DNA for the CDR3: TGTGCCACCAGCAGAGACTTACAGGGTGGGTTGACTGAAGCTTTCTTT.

The chain couples TRBV9 to TRBJ2-2; D may be TRBD1 (6 bases). Looked up from germline, CDR1 is SGDLS and CDR2 is YYNGEE. V gave up 7 bases and J gave up 2 bases, with 18 bases separating them. The CDR3 totals 16 residues. CDR3 region: CASSPKNRDNTGELFF. In nucleotides, the CDR3 is TGTGCCAGCTCACCGAAGAACAGGGATAACACCGGGGAGCTGTTTTTT. Using reference TRBV9 and TRBJ2-2 for the parts outside the CDR3, the full variable domain is DSGVTQTPKHLITATGQRVTLRCSPRSGDLSVYWYQQSLDQGLQFLIQYYNGEERAKGNILERFSAQQFPDLHSELNLSSLELGDSALYFCASSPKNRDNTGELFFGEGSRLTVL.

A word on this clonotype: A junction boundary mismatches the germline segment, possibly from a read error. V usage is TRBV11-2 and J usage is TRBJ2-6; 11 nucleotides align to TRBD2. Germline CDR1 reads SGHAT; CDR2 reads FQNNGV. The CDR3 is 19 amino acids. The CDR3 loop is CASGFFLTSGRPGANVLTF. The CDR3 DNA sequence: TGTGCCAGCGGCTTTTTTCTAACTAGCGGGAGACCTGGGGCCAACGTCCTGACTTTC.

This sequence joins TRBV19 and TRBJ1-1; 9 bases map to TRBD1. The V and J ends lost 5 bases and 3 bases, in that order; junction bases with no gene match: 10. The CDR3 covers 16 residues. CDR1 is LNHDA and CDR2 is SQIVND in the germline V gene (reference sequence). This CDR3 is CASSPPDRGDYTEAFF. CDR3 in DNA: TGTGCCAGTAGTCCACCGGACAGGGGAGATTACACTGAAGCTTTCTTT.

This clonotype was found a few times. V usage is TRBV7-9 and J usage is TRBJ2-5, with D possibly TRBD1 on 6 matching bases. The V gene lost 5 bases and the J gene lost 5 bases, with 15 bases spanning the gap. From germline, CDR1 is SEHNR and CDR2 FQNEAQ (reference sequence). The length of the CDR3 is 14 residues. CDR3 DNA: TGTGCCAGCAGCCCAAGGACAGCACGGGAGACCCAGTACTTC. Its protein is CASSPRTARETQYF.

V is TRBV9 and J is TRBJ1-1, with a possible D match to TRBD1 (6 bases). This CDR3 is 15 amino acids long. Trimming took 3 bases from V and 2 from J, leaving 14 bases between them. The germline gives CDR1 SGDLS, CDR2 YYNGEE. The CDR3 region has the DNA TGTGCCAGCAGCGCGACTGGGACATTTAACACTGAAGCTTTCTTT. Its translation is CASSATGTFNTEAFF.

The chain has TRBV24-1 and TRBJ1-2, with D possibly TRBD1 on 5 matching bases. V lost 4 bases and J lost 8, with 13 bases in between. The CDR3 spans 13 residues. CDR1 is KGHDR, CDR2 SFDVKD, per germline. CDR3 protein: CATSDRDRRGYTF. CDR3 in DNA: TGTGCCACCAGTGACAGGGATCGGAGGGGCTACACCTTC.

This clonotype came up many times. The rearrangement joins TRBV13 to TRBJ1-2, with 11 bases lining up with TRBD1. The CDR3 totals 16 residues. Germline CDR1 and CDR2: PRHDT and FYEKMQ (reference sequence). The trim removed 2 bases at V and 4 bases at J, leaving 6 bases unmatched. The CDR3 sequence is CASSLSRGQGAYGYTF. Written as DNA, the CDR3 is TGTGCCAGCAGCTTATCCCGAGGACAGGGGGCCTATGGCTACACCTTC. Variable domain in full (rest from reference TRBV13 and TRBJ1-2): AAGVIQSPRHLIKEKRETATLKCYPIPRHDTVYWYQQGPGQDPQFLISFYEKMQSDKGSIPDRFSAQQFSDYHSELNMSSLELGDSALYFCASSLSRGQGAYGYTFGSGTRLTVV.

This chain links TRBV28 with TRBJ2-1, with a tentative D call TRBD1 (8 bases). Germline CDR1 is MDHEN and CDR2 is SYDVKM. CDR3 length equals 16 residues. V gave up 5 bases and J gave up 4 bases, with 18 bases separating them. For the CDR3, the DNA is TGTGCCAGCAGTCCGGGAGGACAGGGACAATACAATGAGCAGTTCTTC. It yields the protein CASSPGGQGQYNEQFF.

The sample holds many counts of this clonotype. The V gene is TRBV6-1, the J gene TRBJ1-6, with D unresolved. Germline assignment: CDR1 MNHNS and CDR2 SASEGT. CDR3 length: 15 amino acids. V was shortened by 1 base and J by 8 bases, with 12 bases between the two germline ends. The CDR3: CASSEGVFGDSPLHF. The CDR3 coding sequence is TGTGCCAGCAGTGAAGGGGTTTTTGGCGATTCACCCCTCCACTTT.

This chain joins TRBV14 and TRBJ2-1; D remains unclear. With 3 bases removed from V and 9 bases from J, the gap between germline ends came to 6 bases. The CDR3 runs to 11 residues. Germline V CDR1 and CDR2: SGHDN, FVKESK. CDR3 bases: TGTGCCAGCAGCCATGGCGCTGAGCAGTTCTTC. It encodes CASSHGAEQFF.

The chain links TRBV19 to TRBJ2-7, with 8 bases that match TRBD2. After removal of 5 bases from V and 3 bases from J, the junction contained 6 bases not matched to a gene. CDR1 and CDR2 from the germline V gene are LNHDA and SQIVND (reference sequence). The CDR3 loop spans 14 amino acids. The CDR3 DNA reads as TGTGCCAGTAGTCCGCGACTAGCGAGCTACGAGCAGTACTTC. Protein: CASSPRLASYEQYF.

This chain joins TRBV9 and TRBJ2-5; TRBD2 matches at 13 bases. Germline V gene sequence: CDR1 SGDLS, CDR2 YYNGEE. After removal of 3 bases from V and 3 bases from J, the junction contained 8 bases not matched to a gene. The CDR3 extends over 17 amino acids. In nucleotides, the CDR3 is TGTGCCAGCAGCGGGCAGCTCGGGACTAGCGGGAAAGAGACCCAGTACTTC. It is translated as CASSGQLGTSGKETQYF.

The chain couples TRBV19 to TRBJ2-1; 11 positions match TRBD2. The V gene end was trimmed by 5 bases and the J gene end by 7 bases; junction bases not matched to a gene: 7. This CDR3 is built from 15 residues. Germline CDR1 is LNHDA and CDR2 is SQIVND (reference sequence). This CDR3 is CASSRTSGLGNEQFF. Written as DNA, the CDR3 is TGTGCCAGTAGTCGGACTAGCGGGCTAGGGAATGAGCAGTTCTTC.

This clonotype was seen once. The chain recombines TRBV20-1 with TRBJ2-7; 9 positions match TRBD1. Germline V lookup: CDR1 DFQATT, CDR2 SNEGSKA (reference sequence). With V trimmed by 2 bases and J by 6 bases, 5 bases remained unmatched. The CDR3 runs to 13 residues. The CDR3 loop reads CSARYRGQGEQYF. The CDR3 bases are TGCAGTGCTAGATACAGGGGGCAAGGCGAGCAGTACTTC.

In this sample, this clonotype turned up many times. The rearrangement links TRBV7-2 to TRBJ2-3; 12 bases are shared with TRBD2. The V and J ends lost 6 bases and 6 bases, in that order; junction bases with no gene match: 1. This CDR3 contains 13 residues. Germline CDR1 reads SGHTA; CDR2 reads FQGNSA. The CDR3 nucleotides read TGTGCCAGCAGGACTAGCGGGAGTGATACGCAGTATTTT. Its protein product is CASRTSGSDTQYF.